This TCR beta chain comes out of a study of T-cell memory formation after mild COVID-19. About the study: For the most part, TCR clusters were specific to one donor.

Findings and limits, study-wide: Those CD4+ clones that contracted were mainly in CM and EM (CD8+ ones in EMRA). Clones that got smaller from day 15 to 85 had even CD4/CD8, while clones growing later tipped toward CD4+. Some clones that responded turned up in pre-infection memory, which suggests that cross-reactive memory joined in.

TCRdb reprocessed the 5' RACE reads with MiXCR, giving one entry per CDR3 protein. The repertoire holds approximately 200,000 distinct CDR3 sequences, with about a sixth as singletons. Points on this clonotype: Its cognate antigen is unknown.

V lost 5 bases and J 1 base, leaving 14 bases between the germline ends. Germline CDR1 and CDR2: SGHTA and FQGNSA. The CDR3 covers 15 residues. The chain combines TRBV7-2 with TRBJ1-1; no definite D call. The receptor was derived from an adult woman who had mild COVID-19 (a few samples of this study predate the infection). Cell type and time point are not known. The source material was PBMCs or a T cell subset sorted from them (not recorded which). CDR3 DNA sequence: TGTGCCAGCAGCACCGCTTCGGGTCGGAACACTGAAGCTTTCTTT. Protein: CASSTASGRNTEAFF.